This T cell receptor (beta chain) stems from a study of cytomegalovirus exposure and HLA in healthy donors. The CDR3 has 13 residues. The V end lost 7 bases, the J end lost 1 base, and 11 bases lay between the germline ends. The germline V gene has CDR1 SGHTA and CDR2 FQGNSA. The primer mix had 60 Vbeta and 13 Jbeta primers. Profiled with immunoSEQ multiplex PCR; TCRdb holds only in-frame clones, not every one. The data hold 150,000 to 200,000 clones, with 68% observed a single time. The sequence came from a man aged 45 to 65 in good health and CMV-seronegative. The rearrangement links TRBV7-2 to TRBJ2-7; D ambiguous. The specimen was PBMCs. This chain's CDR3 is CASTPGPSYEQYF. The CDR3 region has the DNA TGTGCCAGCACGCCAGGCCCTTCCTACGAGCAGTACTTC.